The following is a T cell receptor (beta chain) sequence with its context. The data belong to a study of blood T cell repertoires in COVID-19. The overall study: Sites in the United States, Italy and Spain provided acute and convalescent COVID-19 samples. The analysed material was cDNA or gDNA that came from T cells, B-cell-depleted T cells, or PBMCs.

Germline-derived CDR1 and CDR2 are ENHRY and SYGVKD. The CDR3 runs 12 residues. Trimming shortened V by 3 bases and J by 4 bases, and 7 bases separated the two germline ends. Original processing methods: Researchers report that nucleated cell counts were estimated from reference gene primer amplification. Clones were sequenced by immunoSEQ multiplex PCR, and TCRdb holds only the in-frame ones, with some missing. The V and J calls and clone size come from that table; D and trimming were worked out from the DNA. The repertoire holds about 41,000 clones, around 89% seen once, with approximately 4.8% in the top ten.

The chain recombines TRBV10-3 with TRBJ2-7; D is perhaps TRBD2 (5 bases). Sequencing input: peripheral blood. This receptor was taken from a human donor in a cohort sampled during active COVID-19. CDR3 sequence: CAISDSGYEQYF. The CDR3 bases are TGTGCCATCAGTGACTCGGGGTACGAGCAGTACTTC.